A single sample gave rise to the 14 T cell receptor beta chains below, sequenced in a study of read filtering for tumor transcriptome and immune sequencing. From 300 to 450 ng of RNA, a library with molecular barcoded alpha/delta and beta/gamma adaptors was made. TCRdb re-called the reads with MiXCR, one entry per CDR3 protein. The sample lists around 140,000 distinct CDR3 sequences; roughly an eighth were seen once. The sequencing input was a population of CD138-negative cells sorted from bone marrow. These receptor sequences come from a donor aged 40 or over with multiple myeloma.

Worth noting for this clonotype: A single base separates this from a much larger clone, so it may be a read error. The chain combines TRBV4-1 with TRBJ1-1; D remains ambiguous. The CDR3 is 15 residues long. From germline, CDR1 is MGHRA and CDR2 YSYEKL. The CDR3 is CVSSGLRWSGTEAFF. CDR3 coding DNA: TGCGTCAGCAGTGGGTTAAGGTGGAGCGGCACTGAAGCTTTCTTT.

This clonotype came up many times. V usage is TRBV12-3 or TRBV12-4 and J usage is TRBJ1-1; D not resolved. Trimming removed 5 bases at V and 1 base at J, with 8 bases between. The CDR3 is 13 amino acids. CDR3 sequence: CASSRQKNTEAFF. CDR3 DNA: TGTGCCAGCAGTCGGCAGAAGAACACTGAAGCTTTCTTT.

This clonotype was seen only a few times. The chain recombines TRBV12-5 with TRBJ2-7; the D is unclear. Trimming took off 6 bases at V and 2 bases at J, with 8 bases between the two ends. Germline CDR1 is LGHNT and CDR2 is FRNRAP. The length of the CDR3 is 12 residues. The CDR3 loop is CASGRGTYEQYF. The CDR3 DNA follows: TGTGCTAGTGGCCGCGGTACCTACGAGCAGTACTTC.

There are a few counts of this clonotype. The rearrangement uses TRBV2 and TRBJ2-1; D is uncertain. The CDR3 is made up of 15 amino acids. Per the germline V gene, CDR1 is SNHLY and CDR2 is FYNNEI. V lost 7 bases, J lost 0 bases, and 13 bases lay in between. The CDR3 coding sequence is TGTGCCAGCAAGTCGAGCGAGAGCTCCTACAATGAGCAGTTCTTC. It yields the protein CASKSSESSYNEQFF.

The chain employs TRBV12-3 or TRBV12-4 and TRBJ1-1; no firm D call. The CDR3 loop spans 14 amino acids. The CDR3 DNA follows: TGTGCTAGTGGTTTGCCCACGTTGAACACTGAAGCTTTCTTT. Its translation: CASGLPTLNTEAFF.

This clonotype showed up many times. The V gene is TRBV5-4, the J gene TRBJ2-1, with TRBD2 identical over 11 bases. Looked up from germline, CDR1 is SGHNT and CDR2 is YYREEE (reference sequence). The CDR3 runs to 17 residues. Trimming took 2 bases from V and 6 from J; bases not matched to a gene: 10. CDR3 amino acids: CASSFMLTSGRVNEQFF. As DNA, the CDR3 is TGTGCCAGCAGCTTTATGCTCACTAGCGGGAGAGTCAATGAGCAGTTCTTC.

In its sample, this clonotype was seen many times. This rearrangement joins TRBV7-9 to TRBJ2-1; 9 nucleotides match TRBD2. Germline V gene sequence: CDR1 SEHNR, CDR2 FQNEAQ (reference sequence). The CDR3 loop spans 15 amino acids. V lost 5 bases, J lost 8 bases, and 10 bases stayed unmatched. For the CDR3, the DNA is TGTGCCAGCAGCGCGGGGACTAGCAGCTTCGATGAGCAGTTCTTC. It codes for CASSAGTSSFDEQFF.

This clonotype was seen ten or more times. The genes are TRBV12-3 or TRBV12-4 and TRBJ2-2, with 11 bases that match TRBD2. V was clipped by 6 bases and J by 2 bases; unmatched bases: 5. This CDR3 comprises 16 residues. CDR3 sequence: CASRLGTSGNTGELFF. The CDR3 DNA follows: TGTGCCAGCAGATTGGGGACTAGCGGCAACACCGGGGAGCTGTTTTTT.

This clonotype was detected many times. The chain employs TRBV20-1 and TRBJ1-5; 7 bases are a match to TRBD1. Trimming took 6 bases from V and 4 from J; bases not matched to a gene: 6. This CDR3 has 13 amino acids. Germline CDR1 and CDR2: DFQATT and SNEGSKA (reference sequence). CDR3 nucleotide sequence: TGCAGTGCCACCCGACAGGGAAATCAGCCCCAGCATTTT. Translating gives CSATRQGNQPQHF.

This clonotype occurred many times. The chain uses TRBV11-2 and TRBJ2-2; TRBD1 or TRBD2 may be the D gene (6 bases each). The V end lost 0 bases, the J end lost 9 bases, and 20 bases lay between the germline ends. Germline values: CDR1 SGHAT, CDR2 FQNNGV. The length of the CDR3 is 17 residues. CDR3 DNA sequence: TGTGCCAGCAGCTTAGATTTTGGGGGCGCGGGATACCGGGAGCTGTTTTTT. Its translation: CASSLDFGGAGYRELFF.

This clonotype has more than one count but fewer than ten. The J gene is TRBJ2-1, the V gene TRBV24-1; D remains unclear. The CDR3 has 13 residues. Per germline, CDR1 KGHDR and CDR2 SFDVKD. V was trimmed by 2 bases and J by 4 bases, leaving 5 bases between them. The CDR3 DNA follows: TGTGCCACCAGTGATTCCTATTACAATGAGCAGTTCTTC. Residues: CATSDSYYNEQFF.

This clonotype appeared a few times. It may be a read error: a sequence one base away is much more abundant. In DNA form, the CDR3 reads TGTGCCGGCAATACCCGGGACAGCAGGGTCTACGAGCAGTACTTC. Encoded protein: CAGNTRDSRVYEQYF. V is TRBV6-2 or TRBV6-3 and J is TRBJ2-7; 7 nucleotides agree with TRBD1. Trimming took 11 bases from V and 3 from J; bases not matched to a gene: 16. CDR1 and CDR2 from the germline V gene are MNHEY and SVGEGT. CDR3 length equals 15 residues.

Only a few counts were recorded for this clonotype. The genes are TRBV21-1 and TRBJ2-3; TRBD1, the table's D call, was not compared with the DNA. TRBV21-1 is a documented pseudogene. This CDR3 has 17 amino acids. The CDR3 is CASSKADPGHPHDTQYF. The CDR3 DNA sequence: TGTGCCAGCAGCAAAGCTGATCCGGGACATCCTCACGATACGCAGTATTTT.

This clonotype was found many times. The rearrangement joins TRBV6-5 to TRBJ2-3; no clear D gene. Germline-derived CDR1 and CDR2 are MNHEY and SVGAGI. The CDR3 extends over 14 amino acids. Trimming left V 5 bases short and J 2 bases short, with 11 bases between. DNA of the CDR3: TGTGCCAGCAGTCCTACCGTGATCACAGATACGCAGTATTTT. It translates to CASSPTVITDTQYF.